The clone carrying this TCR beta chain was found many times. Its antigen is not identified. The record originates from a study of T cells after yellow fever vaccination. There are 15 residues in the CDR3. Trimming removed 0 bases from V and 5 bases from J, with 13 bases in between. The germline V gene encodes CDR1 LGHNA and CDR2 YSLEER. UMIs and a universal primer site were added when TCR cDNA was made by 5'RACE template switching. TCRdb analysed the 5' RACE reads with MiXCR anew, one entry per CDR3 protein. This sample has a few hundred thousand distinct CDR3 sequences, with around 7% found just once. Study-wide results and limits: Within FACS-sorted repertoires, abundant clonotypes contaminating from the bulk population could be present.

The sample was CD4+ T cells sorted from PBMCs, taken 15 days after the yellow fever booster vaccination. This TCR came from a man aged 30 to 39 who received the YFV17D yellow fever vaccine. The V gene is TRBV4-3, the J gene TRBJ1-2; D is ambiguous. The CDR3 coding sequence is TGCGCCAGCAGCCAAGAGGTTACCGTCCCGTATGGCTACACCTTC. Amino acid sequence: CASSQEVTVPYGYTF.